This T cell receptor beta chain was recorded in a study of OX40 agonist ivuxolimab in advanced cancers. On the study more broadly: Patients assigned to dose escalation were diagnosed with hepatocellular carcinoma, melanoma, renal cell or head and neck cancer. Study outcomes and limitations: Low normalized T-cell clonal expansion was also seen in some nonresponders. Doses of 0.1 to 3.0 mg/kg were accompanied by clonal expansion of CD4+ and CD8+ blood T cells by week 6.

The CDR3 totals 14 residues. Looked up from germline, CDR1 is MNHEY and CDR2 is SVGAGI. The V end was cut by 6 bases, the J end by 3 bases, with 12 bases between. TCRdb keeps only in-frame clones here, not all; method: immunoSEQ multiplex PCR. The sample yields around 99,000 clones, approximately 90% seen once. The cohort excluded patients with autoimmune disease history or systemic immunosuppression. In regard to this clone: Antigen: not known.

The chain combines TRBV6-5 with TRBJ1-5; D is uncertain. This clonotype was obtained from an adult with an advanced solid tumor such as melanoma, head and neck, liver or kidney cancer. Material: CD4+ or CD8+ T cells sorted from blood, obtained in a trial of the OX40 agonist ivuxolimab. The CDR3 DNA sequence: TGTGCCAGCAGCTACGCGCTGACCAATCAGCCCCAGCATTTT. Amino acid sequence: CASSYALTNQPQHF.